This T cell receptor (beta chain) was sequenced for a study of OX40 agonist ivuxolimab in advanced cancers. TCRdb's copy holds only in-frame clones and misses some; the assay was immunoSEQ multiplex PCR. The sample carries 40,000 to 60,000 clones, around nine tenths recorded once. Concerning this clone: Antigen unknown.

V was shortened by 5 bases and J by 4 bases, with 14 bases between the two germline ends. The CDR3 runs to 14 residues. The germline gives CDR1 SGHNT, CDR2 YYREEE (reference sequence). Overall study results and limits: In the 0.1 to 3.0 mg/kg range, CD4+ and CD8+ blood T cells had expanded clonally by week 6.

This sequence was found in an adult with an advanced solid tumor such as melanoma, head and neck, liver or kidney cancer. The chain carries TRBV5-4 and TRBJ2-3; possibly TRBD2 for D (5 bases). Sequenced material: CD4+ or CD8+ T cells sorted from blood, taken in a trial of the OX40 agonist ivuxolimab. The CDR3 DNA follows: TGTGCCAGCAGACATCAAGGGAGACCAGATACGCAGTATTTT. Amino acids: CASRHQGRPDTQYF. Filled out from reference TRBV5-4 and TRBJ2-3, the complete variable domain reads ETGVTQSPTHLIKTRGQQVTLRCSSQSGHNTVSWYQQALGQGPQFIFQYYREEENGRGNFPPRFSGLQFPNYSSELNVNALELDDSALYLCASRHQGRPDTQYFGPGTRLTVL.